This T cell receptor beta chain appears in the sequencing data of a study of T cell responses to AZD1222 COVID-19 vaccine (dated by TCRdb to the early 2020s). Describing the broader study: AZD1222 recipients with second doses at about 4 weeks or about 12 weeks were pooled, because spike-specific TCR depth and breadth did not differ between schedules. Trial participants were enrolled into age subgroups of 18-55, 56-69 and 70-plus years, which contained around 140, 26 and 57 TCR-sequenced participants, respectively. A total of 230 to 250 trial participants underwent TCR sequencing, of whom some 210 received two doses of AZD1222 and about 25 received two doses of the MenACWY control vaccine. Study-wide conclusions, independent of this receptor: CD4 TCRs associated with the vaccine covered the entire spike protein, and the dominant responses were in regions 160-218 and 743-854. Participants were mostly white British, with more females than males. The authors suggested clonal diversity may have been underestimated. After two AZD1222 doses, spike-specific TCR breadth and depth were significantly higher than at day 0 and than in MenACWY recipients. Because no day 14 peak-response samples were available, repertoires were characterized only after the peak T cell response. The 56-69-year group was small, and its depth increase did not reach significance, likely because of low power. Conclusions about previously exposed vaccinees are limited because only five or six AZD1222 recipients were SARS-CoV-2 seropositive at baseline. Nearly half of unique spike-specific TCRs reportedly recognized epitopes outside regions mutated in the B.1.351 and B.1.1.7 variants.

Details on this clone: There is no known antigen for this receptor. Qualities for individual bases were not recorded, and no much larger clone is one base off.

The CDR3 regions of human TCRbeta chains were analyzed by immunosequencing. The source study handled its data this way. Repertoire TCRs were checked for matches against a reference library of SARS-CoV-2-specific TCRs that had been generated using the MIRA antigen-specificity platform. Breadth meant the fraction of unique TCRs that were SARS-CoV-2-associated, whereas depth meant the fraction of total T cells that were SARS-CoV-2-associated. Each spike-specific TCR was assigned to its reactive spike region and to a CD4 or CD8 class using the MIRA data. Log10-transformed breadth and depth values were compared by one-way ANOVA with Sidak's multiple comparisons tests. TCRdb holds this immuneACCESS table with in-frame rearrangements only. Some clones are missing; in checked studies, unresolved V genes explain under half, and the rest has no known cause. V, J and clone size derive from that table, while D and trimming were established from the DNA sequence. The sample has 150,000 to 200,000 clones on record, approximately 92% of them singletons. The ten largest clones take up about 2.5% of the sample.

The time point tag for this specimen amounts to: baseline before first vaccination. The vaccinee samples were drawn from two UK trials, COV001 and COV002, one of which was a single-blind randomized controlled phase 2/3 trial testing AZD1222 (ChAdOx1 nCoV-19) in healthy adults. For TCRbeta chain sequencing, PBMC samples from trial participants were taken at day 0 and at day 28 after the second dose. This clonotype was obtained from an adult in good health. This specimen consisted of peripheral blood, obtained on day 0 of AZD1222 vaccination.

The CDR3 protein sequence reads: CASSGGTGLFSYGYTF. The nucleotide sequence is given as TGCGCCAGCAGCGGCGGGACAGGGCTTTTTTCCTATGGCTACACCTTC. The rearranged segments are TRBV10-1 and TRBJ1-2; TRBD1 aligns with 9 central bases. Taken from cysteine to phenylalanine, the CDR3 has 16 residues. Kept here is only the CDR3 DNA, which spans 48 bases and is read in frame from base 1. The germline V gene (reference sequence) gives CDR1 as WNHNN and CDR2 as SYGVQD. At the junction V is shortened by 6 bases and J by 4 bases; bases outside the gene matches: 12.